The T cell receptor beta chain described here comes from a study of T cell clonality in common variable immunodeficiency. Germline-derived CDR1 and CDR2 are GTSNPN and SVGIG (reference sequence). The CDR3 consists of 13 residues. Trimming removed 1 base at V and 2 bases at J, with 6 bases between. Profiling relied on immunoSEQ multiplex PCR, and the TCRdb table lists in-frame clones only, not all of them. Reported are about 29,000 clones, none seen only once; the ten largest carry 4.5%. Study findings and constraints: TCRbeta clonality was increased in CVID versus healthy controls. Compared with controls, CVID subjects had fewer shared TCRbeta clones. Fewer deletions and N-nucleotide insertions were reportedly seen in common variable immunodeficiency TCR beta sequences.

This clone was counted ten times or more. Its target is not known. Read coverage stops 3 residues before the CDR3 terminus; the germline J gene supplies the remainder. The receptor was isolated from a person between 18 and 69 years old in good health. Input material: peripheral blood mononuclear cells. This sequence joins TRBV30 and TRBJ1-3; perhaps TRBD1 as D (5 bases). The CDR3 loop is CAWSGGAGNTIYF. Incomplete CDR3 DNA: TGTGCCTGGAGTGGGGGGGCTGGAAACACC.